This entry describes one T cell receptor beta chain. Antigen specificity is unknown. Employing constant-segment primers, 5'RACE generated TCR alpha and TCR beta cDNA libraries bearing sample barcodes and UMIs. Each CDR3 protein is one row after TCRdb ran MiXCR on the 5' RACE reads. The sample records a few hundred thousand distinct CDR3 sequences, more than 15% being singletons. The data derive from a study of T-cell memory formation after mild COVID-19. Study-level information: TCR clusters mostly belonged to single donors.

Study results and caveats: Among contracting clones, CD4+ were mainly CM/EM and CD8+ enriched in EMRA. Memory from before infection featured some responding clones, which suggests cross-reactive memory joined.

Looked up from germline, CDR1 is MGHRA and CDR2 is YSYEKL. With 2 bases removed from V and 7 bases from J, the gap between germline ends came to 8 bases. The CDR3 contains 13 residues. The sequenced sample was PBMCs or a T cell subset sorted from them (not recorded which). This chain connects TRBV4-1 to TRBJ2-2, with D hard to call. The clonotype comes from a man younger than 30 who had mild COVID-19 (a few samples of this study predate the infection). Cell type and time point are not known. In nucleotides, the CDR3 is TGCGCCAGCAGCCAACTGTGGCGCGGGGAGCTGTTTTTT. Protein sequence: CASSQLWRGELFF.